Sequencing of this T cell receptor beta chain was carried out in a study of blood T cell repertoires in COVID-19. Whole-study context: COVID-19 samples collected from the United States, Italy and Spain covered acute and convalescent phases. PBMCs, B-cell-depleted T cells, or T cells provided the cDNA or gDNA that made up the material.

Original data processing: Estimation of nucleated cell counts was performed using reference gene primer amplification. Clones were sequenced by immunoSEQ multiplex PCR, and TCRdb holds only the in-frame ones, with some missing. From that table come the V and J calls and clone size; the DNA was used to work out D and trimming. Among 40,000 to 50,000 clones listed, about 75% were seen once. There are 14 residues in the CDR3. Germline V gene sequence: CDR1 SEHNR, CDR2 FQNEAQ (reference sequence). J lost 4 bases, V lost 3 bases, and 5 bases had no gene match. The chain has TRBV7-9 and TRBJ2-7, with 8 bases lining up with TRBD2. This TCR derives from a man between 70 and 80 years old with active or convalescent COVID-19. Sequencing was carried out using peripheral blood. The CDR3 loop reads CASSFSGDSYEQYF. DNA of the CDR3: TGTGCCAGCAGCTTTAGCGGGGATAGTTACGAGCAGTACTTC.